These 6 T cell receptor beta chains were all obtained from the same sample, sequenced in a study of T cell responses to AZD1222 COVID-19 vaccine. Sequencing was performed with immunoSEQ multiplex PCR; in TCRdb, only in-frame clones are kept and a portion is missing. This table holds some 50,000 clones, approximately 91% found once. This material consisted of peripheral blood, taken 28 days after the second AZD1222 dose. All receptors come from an adult who received the AZD1222 COVID-19 vaccine.

CDR3: CASSSRSSGRAANSYNEQFF. Written as DNA, the CDR3 is TGTGCCAGCAGCTCCCGTAGTAGCGGGAGGGCCGCCAACTCCTACAATGAGCAGTTCTTC. The chain combines TRBV9 with TRBJ2-1; 11 bases match TRBD2. Trimming took 4 bases from V and 0 from J; bases not matched to a gene: 15. This CDR3 is built from 20 residues. In germline, CDR1 is SGDLS, CDR2 YYNGEE.

The chain employs TRBV29-1 and TRBJ1-2, with 8 positions matching TRBD1. The CDR3 extends over 13 amino acids. The ends lost 6 bases at V and 8 bases at J; junction bases unmatched: 11. The germline CDR1 and CDR2 sequences are SQVTM and ANQGSEA. CDR3 protein: CSVQTRGLSGYTF. As DNA, the CDR3 is TGCAGCGTACAAACCAGGGGGCTCAGCGGCTACACCTTC.

The chain carries TRBV12-3 or TRBV12-4 and TRBJ2-7; 10 bases fit TRBD1. This CDR3 region has 13 residues. After removal of 6 bases from V and 5 bases from J, the junction contained 4 bases not matched to a gene. DNA of the CDR3: TGTGCCAGCAGCTCAGGGACAGGGGACGAGCAGTACTTC. This gives the protein CASSSGTGDEQYF.

For this clone: At one of its ends the junction is not consistent with the germline gene, which may arise from a read error. The CDR3 DNA is TGTGCCAGCAGCTTGGCCGATCGCTCTGGAAGCACCATATATTTT. This encodes CASSLADRSGSTIYF. The chain couples TRBV7-6 to TRBJ1-3; D is ambiguous. Germline V CDR1 and CDR2: SGHVS, FNYEAQ. This CDR3 comprises 15 residues. The entire variable domain, with the rest obtained from reference TRBV7-6 and TRBJ1-3, is as follows: GAGVSQSPRYKVTKRGQDVALRCDPISGHVSLYWYRQALGQGPEFLTYFNYEAQQDKSGLPNDRFSAERPEGSISTLTIQRTEQRDSAMYRCASSLADRSGSTIYFGEGSWLTVV.

The rearrangement links TRBV12-3 or TRBV12-4 to TRBJ1-3; D remains ambiguous. The V end was cut by 5 bases, the J end by 2 bases, with 1 base between. CDR3 length: 11 amino acids. CDR3 loop: CASSAGNTIYF. CDR3 DNA: TGTGCCAGCAGTGCTGGAAACACCATATATTTT.

This clone was observed a few times. The chain combines TRBV3-1 (or the pseudogene TRBV3-2) with TRBJ2-7, with 9 positions matching TRBD2. Germline V gene sequence: CDR1 LGHDT, CDR2 YNNKEL (reference sequence). This CDR3 is 13 amino acids long. Losses at the gene ends were 8 bases for V and 3 bases for J; bases not matched to a gene: 5. This chain's CDR3 is CASQGRGGYEQYF. The DNA of the CDR3 is TGTGCCAGCCAGGGGCGGGGGGGCTACGAGCAGTACTTC.